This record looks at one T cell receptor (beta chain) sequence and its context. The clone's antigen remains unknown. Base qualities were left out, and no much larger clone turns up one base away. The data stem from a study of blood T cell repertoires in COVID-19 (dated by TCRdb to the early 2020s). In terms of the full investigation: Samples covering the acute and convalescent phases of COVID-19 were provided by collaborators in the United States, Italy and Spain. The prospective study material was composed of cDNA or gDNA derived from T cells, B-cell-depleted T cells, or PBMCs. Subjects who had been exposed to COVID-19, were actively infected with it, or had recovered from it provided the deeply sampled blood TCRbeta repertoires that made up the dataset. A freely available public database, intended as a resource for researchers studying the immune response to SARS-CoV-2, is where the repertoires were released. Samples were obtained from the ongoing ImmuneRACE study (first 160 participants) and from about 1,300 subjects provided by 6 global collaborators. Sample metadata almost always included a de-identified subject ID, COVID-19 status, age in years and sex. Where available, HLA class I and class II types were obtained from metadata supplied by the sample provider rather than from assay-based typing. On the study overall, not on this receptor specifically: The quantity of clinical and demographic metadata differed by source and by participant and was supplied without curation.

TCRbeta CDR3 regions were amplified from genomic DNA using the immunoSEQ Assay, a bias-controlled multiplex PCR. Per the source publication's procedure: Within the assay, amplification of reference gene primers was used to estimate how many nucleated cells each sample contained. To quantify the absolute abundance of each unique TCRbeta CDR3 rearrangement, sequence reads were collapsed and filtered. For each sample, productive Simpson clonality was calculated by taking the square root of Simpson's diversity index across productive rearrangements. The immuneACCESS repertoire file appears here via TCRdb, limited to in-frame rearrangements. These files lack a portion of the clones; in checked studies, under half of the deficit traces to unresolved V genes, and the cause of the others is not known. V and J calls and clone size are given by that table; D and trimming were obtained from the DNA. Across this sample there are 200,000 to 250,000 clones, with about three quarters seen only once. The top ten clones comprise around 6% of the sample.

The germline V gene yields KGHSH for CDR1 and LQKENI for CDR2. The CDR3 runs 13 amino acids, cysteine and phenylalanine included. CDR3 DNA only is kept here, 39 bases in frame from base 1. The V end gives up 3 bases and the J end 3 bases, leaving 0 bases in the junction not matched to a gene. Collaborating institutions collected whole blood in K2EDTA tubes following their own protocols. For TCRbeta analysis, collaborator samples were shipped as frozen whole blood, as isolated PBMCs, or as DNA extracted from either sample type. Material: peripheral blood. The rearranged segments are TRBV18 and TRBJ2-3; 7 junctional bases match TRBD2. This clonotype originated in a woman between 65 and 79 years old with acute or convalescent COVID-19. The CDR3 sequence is CASSPGGTDTQYF. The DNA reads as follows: TGTGCCAGCTCACCCGGGGGGACAGATACGCAGTATTTT.